The 11 T cell receptor beta chains reported below all come from one sample, sequenced in a study of CD8 T cells in ankylosing spondylitis. Study-wide results and limits: Eight or nine highly homologous variants formed a TCR beta motif that appeared characteristic of ankylosing spondylitis blood.

The antigens for these receptors are not known. TCRdb ran MiXCR on the 5' RACE reads and lists one entry per CDR3 protein. The sample includes fewer than 400,000 distinct CDR3 sequences, 6.5% to 10% of them seen just once. Sequences were obtained from blood, either unsorted or a sorted T cell fraction (not recorded which). The receptor source for this set is a male donor with ankylosing spondylitis.

This clonotype was observed at least ten times. The chain carries TRBV10-1 and TRBJ1-2, with D unresolved. The CDR3 spans 16 residues. CDR1 is WNHNN, CDR2 SYGVQD, per germline (reference sequence). Trimming took off 3 bases at V and 3 bases at J, with 17 bases between the two ends. The CDR3 loop reads CASSDRKDPQDYGYTF. CDR3 DNA sequence: TGCGCCAGCAGTGATAGAAAAGACCCGCAGGACTATGGCTACACCTTC.

The rearrangement joins TRBV5-6 to TRBJ2-3; D possibly corresponds to TRBD2 (6 bases). The V gene lost 1 base and the J gene lost 6 bases, with 15 bases spanning the gap. The CDR3 is made up of 15 amino acids. In germline, CDR1 is SGHDT, CDR2 YYEEEE. Here the CDR3 reads CASSLNGRREDTQYF. CDR3 nucleotide sequence: TGTGCCAGCAGCTTGAACGGGAGAAGGGAGGATACGCAGTATTTT.

Concerning this clonotype itself: With a much larger clone just one base away, this may be a read error. The chain links TRBV12-3 or TRBV12-4 to TRBJ1-4; 7 nucleotides line up with TRBD1. J gave up 10 bases and V 5 bases, and 13 bases lay outside the gene matches. The CDR3 runs 15 residues. CDR3 bases: TGTGCCAGCAGTGCCCACAGGGACAGCTCGGGAAAACTGTTTTTT. Amino acids: CASSAHRDSSGKLFF.

Many counts were recorded for this clonotype. The gene calls are TRBV29-1 and TRBJ1-5, with D possibly TRBD1 on 6 matching bases. The CDR3 consists of 16 residues. The germline V gene encodes CDR1 SQVTM and CDR2 ANQGSEA. Trimming stripped 1 base from V and 4 bases from J, with 17 bases between. CDR3 sequence (DNA): TGCAGCGTTGAAGCATTCTGGGGGCGGGTTAATCAGCCCCAGCATTTT. Residues: CSVEAFWGRVNQPQHF.

This clonotype has a count of ten or more. The J gene is TRBJ2-3, the V gene TRBV29-1, with no clear D. The CDR3 has 11 residues. Germline CDR1 SQVTM, CDR2 ANQGSEA. CDR3 DNA: TGCACCATCGGTAGAACAGATACGCAGTATTTT. Residues: CTIGRTDTQYF.

The chain joins TRBV7-3 to TRBJ2-1, with D possibly TRBD1 on 5 matching bases. The germline V and J ends were trimmed by 6 bases and 4 bases, with 16 bases remaining between them. The CDR3 is 15 residues long. Germline CDR1 and CDR2: SGHTA and FQGTGA. The CDR3 region is CASSYGRAIYNEQFF. The DNA for the CDR3 is TGTGCCAGCAGTTACGGCAGGGCCATTTACAATGAGCAGTTCTTC.

This clonotype occurred a few times. The chain joins TRBV20-1 to TRBJ1-1, with unresolved D. This CDR3 spans 13 amino acids. CDR1 DFQATT and CDR2 SNEGSKA come from the germline V gene (reference sequence). V lost 6 bases and J 1 base, leaving 12 bases between the germline ends. This CDR3 reads CSAPGGWNTEAFF. CDR3 DNA sequence: TGCAGTGCCCCAGGCGGCTGGAACACTGAAGCTTTCTTT.

The table lists this clonotype with a few counts. The chain employs TRBV27 and TRBJ1-4; TRBD1 agrees at 8 bases. J was trimmed by 2 bases and V by 4 bases; bases with no gene match: 0. Germline V gene sequence: CDR1 MNHEY, CDR2 SMNVEV (reference sequence). The CDR3 has 14 amino acids. The CDR3 nucleotides are TGTGCCAGCAGTTGGACAGGGACTAATGAAAAACTGTTTTTT. Its translation: CASSWTGTNEKLFF.

V is TRBV5-1 and J is TRBJ2-6; D remains unclear. This CDR3 comprises 16 residues. CDR1 SGHRS and CDR2 YFSETQ come from the germline V gene. V gave up 4 bases and J gave up 0 bases, with 11 bases separating them. The CDR3 sequence is CASSPDLNSGANVLTF. The CDR3 DNA reads as TGCGCCAGCAGCCCAGATTTAAACTCTGGGGCCAACGTCCTGACTTTC.

This clonotype was observed a handful of times. DNA for the CDR3: TGCAGCGTTCAGACTAGCGGGGCATACAATGAGCAGTTCTTC. Translating it yields CSVQTSGAYNEQFF. The chain carries TRBV29-1 and TRBJ2-1; 11 positions match TRBD2. The V and J ends lost 5 bases and 4 bases, in that order; junction bases with no gene match: 4. The CDR3 covers 14 residues. Germline CDR1 is SQVTM and CDR2 is ANQGSEA.

This chain uses TRBV21-1 with TRBJ2-3; the listed D gene, TRBD1, was not tested against the DNA. TRBV21-1 is given as a pseudogene. The CDR3 length is 17 residues. The CDR3, as DNA: TGTGCCAGCAGCAAAGTGTCCCTTCATCAGAGCACAGATACGCAGTATTTT. Amino acids: CASSKVSLHQSTDTQYF.